This T cell receptor (beta chain) was retrieved from a study of CXCR3-negative and CXCR3-positive naive CD8 T cells. Across the study: With about 1.5 +/- 0.3 million reads per library, the TRB reads numbered roughly 140 million in total. The study's findings and limits: Each naive subset displayed comparably high diversity, whereas memory CD8+ cells displayed much lower diversity.

Germline V gene data show CDR1 as SQVTM and CDR2 as ANQGSEA. The CDR3 totals 14 residues. 5' RACE with UMI labels generated the TRB cDNA libraries. Using the 5' RACE reads, TCRdb records one entry per CDR3 protein without DNA. The table for this sample gives thousands of distinct CDR3 sequences. As to this clonotype: Its specificity is unknown.

A CD45RO-CCR7+CD27+CD95- phenotype identified naive CD8+ T cells. Material: naive CXCR3- CD8+ T cells from blood. Subset reported: CD45RO-CCR7+CD27+CD95- naive CD8+ T cells lacking CXCR3 (TNR3-). The receptor's source is a human donor in good health. Some clones in this sample may be carry-over from other donors' samples. The rearrangement joins TRBV29-1 to TRBJ2-2; there is no DNA to check the TCRdb D call of TRBD1. This CDR3 is CSCGTGGYTGELFF.